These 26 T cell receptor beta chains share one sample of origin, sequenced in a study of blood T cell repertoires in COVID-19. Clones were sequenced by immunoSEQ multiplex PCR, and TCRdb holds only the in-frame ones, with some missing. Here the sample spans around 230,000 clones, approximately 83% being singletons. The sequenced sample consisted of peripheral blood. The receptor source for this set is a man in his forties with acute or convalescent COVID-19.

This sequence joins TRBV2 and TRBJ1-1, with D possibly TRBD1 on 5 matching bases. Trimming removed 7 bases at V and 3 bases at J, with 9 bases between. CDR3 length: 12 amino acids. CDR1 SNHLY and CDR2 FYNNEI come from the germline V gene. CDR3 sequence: CASTTGHTEAFF. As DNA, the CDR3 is TGTGCCAGCACTACAGGACACACTGAAGCTTTCTTT.

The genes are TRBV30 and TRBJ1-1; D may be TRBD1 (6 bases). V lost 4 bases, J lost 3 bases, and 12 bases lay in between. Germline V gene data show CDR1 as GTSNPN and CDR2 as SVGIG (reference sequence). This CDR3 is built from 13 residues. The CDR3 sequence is CAWKKGGDTEAFF. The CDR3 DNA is TGTGCCTGGAAGAAAGGGGGAGACACTGAAGCTTTCTTT. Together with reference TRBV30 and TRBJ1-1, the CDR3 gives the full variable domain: SQTIHQWPATLVQPVGSPLSLECTVEGTSNPNLYWYRQAAGRGLQLLFYSVGIGQISSEVPQNLSASRPQDRQFILSSKKLLLSDSGFYLCAWKKGGDTEAFFGQGTRLTVV.

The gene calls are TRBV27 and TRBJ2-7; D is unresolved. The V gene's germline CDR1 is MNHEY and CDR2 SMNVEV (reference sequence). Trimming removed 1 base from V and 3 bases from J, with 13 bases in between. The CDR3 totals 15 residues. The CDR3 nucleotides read TGTGCCAGCAGTTTATATCCAGGTGCCCTCTACGAGCAGTACTTC. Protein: CASSLYPGALYEQYF.

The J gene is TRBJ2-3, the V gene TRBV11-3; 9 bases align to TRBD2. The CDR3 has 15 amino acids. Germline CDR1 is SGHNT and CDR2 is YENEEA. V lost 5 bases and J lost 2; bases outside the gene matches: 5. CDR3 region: CASSEGGRDTDTQYF. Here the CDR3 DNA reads TGTGCCAGCAGCGAGGGCGGGAGGGACACAGATACGCAGTATTTT.

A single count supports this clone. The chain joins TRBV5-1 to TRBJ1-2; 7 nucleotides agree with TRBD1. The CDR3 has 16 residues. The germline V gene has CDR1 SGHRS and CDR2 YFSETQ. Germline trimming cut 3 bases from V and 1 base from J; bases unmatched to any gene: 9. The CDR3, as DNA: TGCGCCAGCAGCTCACAAGGGACAGACGTTAACTATGGCTACACCTTC. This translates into CASSSQGTDVNYGYTF.

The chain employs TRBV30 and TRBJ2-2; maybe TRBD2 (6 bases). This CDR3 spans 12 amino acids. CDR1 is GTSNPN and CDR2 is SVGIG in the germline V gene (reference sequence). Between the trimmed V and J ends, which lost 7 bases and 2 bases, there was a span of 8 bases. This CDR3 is CALGLNTGELFF. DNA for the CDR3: TGTGCCTTAGGACTAAACACCGGGGAGCTGTTTTTT.

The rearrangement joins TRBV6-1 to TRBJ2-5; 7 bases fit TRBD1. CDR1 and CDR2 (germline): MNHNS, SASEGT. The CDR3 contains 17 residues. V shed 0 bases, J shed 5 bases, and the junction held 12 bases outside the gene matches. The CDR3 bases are TGTGCCAGCAGTGAAGCAAGAATGAGGGGGCGAGGGGAGACCCAGTACTTC. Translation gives CASSEARMRGRGETQYF.

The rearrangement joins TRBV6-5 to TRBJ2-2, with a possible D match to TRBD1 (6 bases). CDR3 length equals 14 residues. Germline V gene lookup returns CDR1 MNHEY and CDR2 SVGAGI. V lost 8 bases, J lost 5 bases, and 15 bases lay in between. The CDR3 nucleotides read TGTGCCAGCCAGACTCAGGGGCCTACCGGGGAGCTGTTTTTT. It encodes CASQTQGPTGELFF.

CDR3 loop: CASSLEGTSKGSYNEQFF. The CDR3 region has the DNA TGTGCCAGCAGCTTAGAGGGGACTAGCAAAGGGTCCTACAATGAGCAGTTCTTC. This chain joins TRBV11-3 and TRBJ2-1, with 9 positions matching TRBD2. CDR1 is SGHNT, CDR2 YENEEA, per germline. This CDR3 spans 18 amino acids. Trimming took 0 bases from V and 1 from J; bases not matched to a gene: 7. Based on the CDR3 plus reference TRBV11-3 and TRBJ2-1, the full variable domain is EAGVVQSPRYKIIEKKQPVAFWCNPISGHNTLYWYLQNLGQGPELLIRYENEEAVDDSQLPKDRFSAERLKGVDSTLKIQPAELGDSAVYLCASSLEGTSKGSYNEQFFGPGTRLTVL.

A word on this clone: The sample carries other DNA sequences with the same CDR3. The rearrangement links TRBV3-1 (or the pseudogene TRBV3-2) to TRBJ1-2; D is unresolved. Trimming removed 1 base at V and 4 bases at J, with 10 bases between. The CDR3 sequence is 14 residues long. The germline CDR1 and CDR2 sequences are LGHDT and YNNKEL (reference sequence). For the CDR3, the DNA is TGTGCCAGCAGCCAAGGGTCCGGGGTCTATGGCTACACCTTC. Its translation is CASSQGSGVYGYTF.

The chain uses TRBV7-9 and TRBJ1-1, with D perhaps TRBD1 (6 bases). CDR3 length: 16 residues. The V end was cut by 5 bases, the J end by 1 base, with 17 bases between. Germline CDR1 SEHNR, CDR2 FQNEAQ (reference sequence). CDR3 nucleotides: TGTGCCAGCAGCCCCAGGACGCTACAGGGGAACACTGAAGCTTTCTTT. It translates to CASSPRTLQGNTEAFF. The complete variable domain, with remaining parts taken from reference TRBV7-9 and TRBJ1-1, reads DTGVSQNPRHKITKRGQNVTFRCDPISEHNRLYWYRQTLGQGPEFLTYFQNEAQLEKSRLLSDRFSAERPKGSFSTLEIQRTEQGDSAMYLCASSPRTLQGNTEAFFGQGTRLTVV.

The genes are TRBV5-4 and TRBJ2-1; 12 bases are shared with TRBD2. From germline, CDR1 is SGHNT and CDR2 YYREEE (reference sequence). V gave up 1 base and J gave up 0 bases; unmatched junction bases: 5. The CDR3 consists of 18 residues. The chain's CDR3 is CASSLFTTSGSSYNEQFF. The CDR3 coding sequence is TGTGCCAGCAGCTTGTTCACGACTAGCGGGAGCTCCTACAATGAGCAGTTCTTC.

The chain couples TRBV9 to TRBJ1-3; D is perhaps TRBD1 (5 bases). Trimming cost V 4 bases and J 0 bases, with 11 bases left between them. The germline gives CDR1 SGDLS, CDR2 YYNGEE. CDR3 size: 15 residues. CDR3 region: CASSLRGYSGNTIYF. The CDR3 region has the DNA TGTGCCAGCAGCCTCCGGGGGTACTCTGGAAACACCATATATTTT.

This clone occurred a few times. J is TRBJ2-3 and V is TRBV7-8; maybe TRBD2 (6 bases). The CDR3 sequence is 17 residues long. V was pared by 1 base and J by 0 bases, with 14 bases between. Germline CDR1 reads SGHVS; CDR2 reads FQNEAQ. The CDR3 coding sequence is TGTGCCAGCAGCTTAGGGTCCAGCGGGCACAGCACAGATACGCAGTATTTT. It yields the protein CASSLGSSGHSTDTQYF. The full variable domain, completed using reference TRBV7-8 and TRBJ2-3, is GAGVSQSPRYKVAKRGQDVALRCDPISGHVSLFWYQQALGQGPEFLTYFQNEAQLDKSGLPSDRFFAERPEGSVSTLKIQRTQQEDSAVYLCASSLGSSGHSTDTQYFGPGTRLTVL.

Written as DNA, the CDR3 is TGTGCCAGCAGCTTATCCTTAGCGGGAGGGGGTGAGCAGTACTTC. Its protein is CASSLSLAGGGEQYF. This chain connects TRBV7-8 to TRBJ2-7, with 11 bases aligning to TRBD2. V gave up 2 bases and J gave up 7 bases; unmatched junction bases: 7. The germline gives CDR1 SGHVS, CDR2 FQNEAQ. The CDR3 loop spans 15 amino acids.

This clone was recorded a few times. CDR3 DNA: TGTGCCAGCAGTGCGCTAAGCTCCTACGAGCAGTACTTC. It specifies CASSALSSYEQYF. The J gene is TRBJ2-7, the V gene TRBV27; D not resolved. Germline V gene sequence: CDR1 MNHEY, CDR2 SMNVEV (reference sequence). V lost 5 bases, J lost 0 bases, and 8 bases lay in between. The CDR3 runs 13 residues.

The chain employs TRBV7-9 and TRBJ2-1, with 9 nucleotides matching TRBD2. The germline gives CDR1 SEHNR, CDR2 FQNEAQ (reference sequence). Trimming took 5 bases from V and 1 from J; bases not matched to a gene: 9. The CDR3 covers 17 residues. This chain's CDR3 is CASSLPGGRGSYNEQFF. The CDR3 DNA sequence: TGTGCCAGCAGCCTTCCCGGCGGGAGGGGGTCCTACAATGAGCAGTTCTTC.

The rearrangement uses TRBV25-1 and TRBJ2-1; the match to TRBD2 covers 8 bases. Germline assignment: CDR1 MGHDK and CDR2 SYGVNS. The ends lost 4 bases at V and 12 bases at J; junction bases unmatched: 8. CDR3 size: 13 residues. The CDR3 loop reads CASSGGSGRWQFF. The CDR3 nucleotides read TGTGCCAGCAGTGGCGGCAGCGGGAGATGGCAGTTCTTC.

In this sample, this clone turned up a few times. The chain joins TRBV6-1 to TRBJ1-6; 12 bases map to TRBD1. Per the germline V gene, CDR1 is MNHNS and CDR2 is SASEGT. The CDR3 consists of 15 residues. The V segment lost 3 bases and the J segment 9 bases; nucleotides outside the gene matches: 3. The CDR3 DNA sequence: TGTGCCAGCAGTGACAGGGACAGGGGGCTTTCACCCCTCCACTTT. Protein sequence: CASSDRDRGLSPLHF.

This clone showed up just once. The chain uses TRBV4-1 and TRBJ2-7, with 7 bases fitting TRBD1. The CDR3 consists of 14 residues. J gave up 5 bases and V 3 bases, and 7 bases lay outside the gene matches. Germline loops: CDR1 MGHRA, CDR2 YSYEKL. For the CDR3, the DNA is TGCGCCAGCAGCCAGACAGGGACGAGGGACGAGCAGTACTTC. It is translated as CASSQTGTRDEQYF.

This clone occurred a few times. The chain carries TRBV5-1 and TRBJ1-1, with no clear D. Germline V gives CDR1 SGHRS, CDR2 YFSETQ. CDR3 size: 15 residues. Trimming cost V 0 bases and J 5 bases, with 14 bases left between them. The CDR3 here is CASSLGGGLETEAFF. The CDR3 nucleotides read TGCGCCAGCAGCTTGGGGGGAGGGCTAGAGACTGAAGCTTTCTTT.

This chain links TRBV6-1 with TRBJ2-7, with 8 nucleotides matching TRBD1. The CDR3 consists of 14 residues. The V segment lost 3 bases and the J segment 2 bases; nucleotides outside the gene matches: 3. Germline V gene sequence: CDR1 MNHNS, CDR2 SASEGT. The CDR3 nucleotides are TGTGCCAGCAGTGAGCAGACAGGGGCCTACGAGCAGTACTTC. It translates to CASSEQTGAYEQYF.

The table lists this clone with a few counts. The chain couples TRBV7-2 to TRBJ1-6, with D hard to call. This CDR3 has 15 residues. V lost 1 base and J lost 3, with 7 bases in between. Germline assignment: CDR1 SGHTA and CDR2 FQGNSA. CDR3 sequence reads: CASSLDHIYNSPLHF. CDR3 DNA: TGTGCCAGCAGCTTAGATCACATCTATAATTCACCCCTCCACTTT.

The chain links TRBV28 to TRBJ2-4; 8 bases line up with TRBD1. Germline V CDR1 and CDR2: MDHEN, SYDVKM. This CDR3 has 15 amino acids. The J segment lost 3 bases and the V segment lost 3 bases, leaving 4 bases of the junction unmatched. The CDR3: CASSFRGRGKNIQYF. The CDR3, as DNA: TGTGCCAGCAGTTTCAGGGGGCGAGGCAAAAACATTCAGTACTTC. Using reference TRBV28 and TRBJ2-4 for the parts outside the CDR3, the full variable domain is DVKVTQSSRYLVKRTGEKVFLECVQDMDHENMFWYRQDPGLGLRLIYFSYDVKMKEKGDIPEGYSVSREKKERFSLILESASTNQTSMYLCASSFRGRGKNIQYFGAGTRLSVL.

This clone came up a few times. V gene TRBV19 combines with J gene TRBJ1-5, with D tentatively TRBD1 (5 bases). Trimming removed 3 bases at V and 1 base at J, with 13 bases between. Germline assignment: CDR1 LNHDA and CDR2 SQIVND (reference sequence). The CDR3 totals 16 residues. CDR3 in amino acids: CASSIGRDLSNQPQHF. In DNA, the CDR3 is TGTGCCAGTAGTATTGGGCGGGACCTGAGCAATCAGCCCCAGCATTTT. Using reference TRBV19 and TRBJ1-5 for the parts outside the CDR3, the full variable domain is DGGITQSPKYLFRKEGQNVTLSCEQNLNHDAMYWYRQDPGQGLRLIYYSQIVNDFQKGDIAEGYSVSREKKESFPLTVTSAQKNPTAFYLCASSIGRDLSNQPQHFGDGTRLSIL.

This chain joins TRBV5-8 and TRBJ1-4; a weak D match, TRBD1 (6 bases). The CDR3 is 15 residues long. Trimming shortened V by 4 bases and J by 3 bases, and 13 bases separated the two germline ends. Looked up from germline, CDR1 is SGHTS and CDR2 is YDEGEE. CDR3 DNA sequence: TGTGCCAGCAGCCGCGGGGGGGGCTCTAATGAAAAACTGTTTTTT. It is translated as CASSRGGGSNEKLFF.